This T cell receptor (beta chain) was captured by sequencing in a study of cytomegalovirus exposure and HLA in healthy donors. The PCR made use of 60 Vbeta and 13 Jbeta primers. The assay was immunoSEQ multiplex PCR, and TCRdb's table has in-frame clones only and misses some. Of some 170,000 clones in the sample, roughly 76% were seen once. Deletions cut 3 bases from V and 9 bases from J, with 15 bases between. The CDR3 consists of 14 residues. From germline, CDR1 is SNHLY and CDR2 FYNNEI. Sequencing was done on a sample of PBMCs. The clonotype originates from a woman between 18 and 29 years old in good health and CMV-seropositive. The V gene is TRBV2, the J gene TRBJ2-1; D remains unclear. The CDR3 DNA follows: TGTGCCAGCAGTGACGGTCTCCGGCGAGGTGAGCAGTTCTTC. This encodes CASSDGLRRGEQFF.